Reported below is one T cell receptor (beta chain). This sample is part of a study of blood T cell repertoires in COVID-19. Across the whole study: From the United States, Italy and Spain came samples of acute and convalescent COVID-19. The analysed material was cDNA or gDNA that came from T cells, B-cell-depleted T cells, or PBMCs.

Authors' methods: Reference gene primer amplification gave nucleated cell count estimates. Clones were sequenced by immunoSEQ multiplex PCR, and TCRdb holds only the in-frame ones, with some missing. The V and J calls and clone size are taken from that table; D and trimming were inferred from the DNA. The sample lists 200,000 to 250,000 clones, 84% occurring once. Germline V gene lookup returns CDR1 SGHRS and CDR2 YFSETQ. This CDR3 has 13 residues. The V gene lost 0 bases and the J gene lost 5 bases, with 7 bases spanning the gap. This TCR was sampled from a woman aged 45-59 years with active or convalescent COVID-19. This chain connects TRBV5-1 to TRBJ2-3; D is unresolved. Sequenced material: peripheral blood. The DNA for the CDR3 is TGCGCCAGCAGCTTGGAATTCGGAGATACGCAGTATTTT. As protein: CASSLEFGDTQYF.